This entry features one T cell receptor beta chain sequence. The table came from immunoSEQ multiplex PCR; TCRdb's copy has only in-frame clones and leaves some out. The sample lists some 140,000 clones, about 86% occurring once. The sample originates from a study of cytomegalovirus exposure and HLA in healthy donors. The donors formed part of the roughly 120-subject validation cohort, distinct from the roughly 640-subject first cohort. This CDR3 has 14 residues. Looked up from germline, CDR1 is MGHDK and CDR2 is SYGVNS. Trimming took 2 bases from V and 3 from J; bases not matched to a gene: 1. V gene TRBV25-1 combines with J gene TRBJ2-3; TRBD1 matches 8 bases. Sequenced input: PBMCs. The origin of this receptor is a man between 18 and 29 years old in good health and CMV-seronegative. CDR3 bases: TGTGCCAGCAGTGAACAGGGGGCGACAGATACGCAGTATTTT. Protein: CASSEQGATDTQYF.